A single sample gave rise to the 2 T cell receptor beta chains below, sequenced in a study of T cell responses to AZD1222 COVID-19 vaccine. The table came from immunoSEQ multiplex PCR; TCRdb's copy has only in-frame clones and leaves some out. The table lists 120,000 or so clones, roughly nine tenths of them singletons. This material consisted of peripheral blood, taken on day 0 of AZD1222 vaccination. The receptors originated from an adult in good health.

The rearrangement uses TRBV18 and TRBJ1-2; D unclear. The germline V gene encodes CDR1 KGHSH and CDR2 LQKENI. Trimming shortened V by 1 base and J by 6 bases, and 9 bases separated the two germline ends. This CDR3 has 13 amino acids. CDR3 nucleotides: TGTGCCAGCTCACCACAGAGTATCCATGGCTACACCTTC. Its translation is CASSPQSIHGYTF.

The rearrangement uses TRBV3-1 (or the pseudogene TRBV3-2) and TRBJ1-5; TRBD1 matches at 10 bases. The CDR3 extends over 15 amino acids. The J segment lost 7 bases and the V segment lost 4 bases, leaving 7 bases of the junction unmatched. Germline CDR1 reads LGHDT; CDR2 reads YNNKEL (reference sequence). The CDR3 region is CASSPGTGALQPQHF. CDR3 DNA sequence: TGTGCCAGCAGCCCTGGGACAGGGGCGCTCCAGCCCCAGCATTTT.